This paragraph covers one T cell receptor beta chain sequence. Its antigen remains unknown. Germline and junction disagree at one end, which may indicate a read error. These data come from a study of metastatic and nonmetastatic thyroid tumors. Study summary: A comparison of repertoires was made across blood and tumor or nodule tissue from malignant and benign thyroid patients.

CDR3 length equals 14 residues. Germline CDR1 and CDR2: MNHGY and SAAAGT. Authors' data handling: Across clinicopathological groups, CDR3 differences served as the basis for building a distant-metastasis classifier for papillary thyroid cancer. Using MiXCR, TCRdb reanalyzed the PCR reads. What appears here as the V and J calls and clone size reflects TCRdb's work, not the paper's. The table lists around 15,000 clones, roughly a quarter of them singletons, with less than 9% in the top ten. Notes on the study in general: The study reportedly found significantly higher TCR beta diversity in malignant thyroid tumors than benign nodules, in blood and tumor.

There were no patients who had received any treatment before thyroid surgery. The TCR sequence derives from a female donor with papillary thyroid cancer or a benign thyroid nodule (not recorded which). Some clones in this sample may be carry-over from other donors' samples. The sequenced sample consisted of adjacent normal tissue. The chain links TRBV6-8 to TRBJ1-3; perhaps TRBD1 as D (5 bases). The CDR3: CTSSNDSSGNTIYF. Here the CDR3 DNA reads TGTACCAGCAGTAACGACAGCTCTGGAAACACAATATATTTT.